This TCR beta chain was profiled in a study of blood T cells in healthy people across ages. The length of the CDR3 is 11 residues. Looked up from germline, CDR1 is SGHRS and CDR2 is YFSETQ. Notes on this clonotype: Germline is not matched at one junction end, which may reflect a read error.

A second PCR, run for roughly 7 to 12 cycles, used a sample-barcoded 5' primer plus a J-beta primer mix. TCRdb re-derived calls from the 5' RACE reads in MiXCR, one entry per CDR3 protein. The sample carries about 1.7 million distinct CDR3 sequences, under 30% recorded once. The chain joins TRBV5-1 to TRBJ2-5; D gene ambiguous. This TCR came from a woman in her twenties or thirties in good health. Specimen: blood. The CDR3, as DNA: TGCGCCAGCAGCCCTGGAGTCGAGCAGGACTTC. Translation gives CASSPGVEQDF.